The 10 T cell receptor beta chains in this list originate from one sample, sequenced in a study of cytomegalovirus exposure and HLA in healthy donors. Vbeta (60) and Jbeta (13) primers were used in the PCR. Some clones are missing from TCRdb's copy, which holds only in-frame ones; the method was immunoSEQ multiplex PCR. The sample has fewer than 120,000 clones, 60% to 85% seen once. Sequences were obtained from PBMCs. Receptor source: a woman aged 30 to 39 in good health and CMV-seronegative.

This clone was observed once. The V call is TRBV28, the J call TRBJ1-5; perhaps TRBD1 as D (5 bases). The V gene lost 5 bases and the J gene lost 2 bases, with 10 bases spanning the gap. This CDR3 has 14 residues. Looked up from germline, CDR1 is MDHEN and CDR2 is SYDVKM. CDR3 in DNA: TGTGCCAGCAGTGACGGGGGGGGCAATCAGCCCCAGCATTTT. Translated, it gives CASSDGGGNQPQHF.

This chain joins TRBV21-1 and TRBJ2-2; the tabulated D call, TRBD2, remains unverified against the DNA. TRBV21-1 is classified as a pseudogene. CDR3 length: 13 amino acids. The CDR3 sequence: CASIAGHTGELFF. CDR3 nucleotide sequence: TGTGCCAGCATCGCGGGGCACACCGGGGAGCTGTTTTTT.

This sequence joins TRBV4-2 and TRBJ2-7; 7 nucleotides match TRBD2. Germline CDR1 reads LGHNA; CDR2 reads YNFKEQ. The ends lost 1 base at V and 3 bases at J; junction bases unmatched: 6. The CDR3 sequence is 15 residues long. The CDR3, as DNA: TGTGCCAGCAGCCAAGGATTGCGGGAGTACTACGAGCAGTACTTC. Amino acid sequence: CASSQGLREYYEQYF.

This clone has at least ten counts. The chain is built from TRBV6-6 and TRBJ1-4; TRBD1 is a possible D gene (5 bases). In germline, CDR1 is MNHNY, CDR2 SVGAGI (reference sequence). The ends were cut back, 6 bases at V and 1 base at J, with 6 bases in the middle. The CDR3 is made up of 13 amino acids. In nucleotides, the CDR3 is TGTGCCAGCAGCGGGGGAACTAATGAAAAACTGTTTTTT. It codes for CASSGGTNEKLFF.

V and J are TRBV7-6 and TRBJ2-7; tentatively, D is TRBD1 (5 bases). Germline V gene lookup returns CDR1 SGHVS and CDR2 FNYEAQ. This CDR3 comprises 13 residues. CDR3 coding DNA: TGTGTCGTGGGGCAGCTAGGGTTGGGCGAGCAGTACTTC. Amino acids: CVVGQLGLGEQYF.

CDR3 region: CASTDRGESGGFTDTQYF. The CDR3 coding sequence is TGTGCCAGCACCGACAGGGGGGAAAGCGGGGGGTTCACAGATACGCAGTATTTT. V usage is TRBV25-1 and J usage is TRBJ2-3; possibly TRBD1 or TRBD2 for D (9 bases each). CDR3 length equals 18 residues. The V gene lost 7 bases and the J gene lost 2 bases, with 25 bases spanning the gap. Germline V gives CDR1 MGHDK, CDR2 SYGVNS.

The chain couples TRBV6-5 to TRBJ1-1, with a possible D match to TRBD1 (6 bases). CDR1 is MNHEY and CDR2 is SVGAGI in the germline V gene. V was shortened by 2 bases and J by 1 base, with 8 bases between the two germline ends. The CDR3 contains 14 residues. The CDR3 loop is CASSYPGQNTEAFF. DNA for the CDR3: TGTGCCAGCAGTTACCCGGGACAGAACACTGAAGCTTTCTTT.

This clone has only one observation. The chain uses TRBV6-5 and TRBJ1-5, with 7 bases matching TRBD1. This CDR3 spans 14 amino acids. CDR1 is MNHEY and CDR2 is SVGAGI in the germline V gene. V lost 5 bases, J lost 2 bases, and 3 bases stayed unmatched. This CDR3 reads CASSRQGGNQPQHF. Written as DNA, the CDR3 is TGTGCCAGCAGTCGACAGGGAGGCAATCAGCCCCAGCATTTT.

The chain links TRBV5-1 to TRBJ2-7; TRBD1 agrees at 9 bases. J was trimmed by 5 bases and V by 1 base; bases with no gene match: 7. The CDR3 spans 15 residues. Germline CDR1 SGHRS, CDR2 YFSETQ. CDR3 amino acids: CASSLRPGQGHEQYF. CDR3 sequence (DNA): TGCGCCAGCAGCTTGAGACCGGGACAGGGCCACGAGCAGTACTTC.

This chain links TRBV27 with TRBJ1-1, with D possibly TRBD1 on 5 matching bases. Trimming removed 0 bases from V and 7 bases from J, with 9 bases in between. Germline CDR1 MNHEY, CDR2 SMNVEV (reference sequence). This CDR3 is 13 amino acids long. Here the CDR3 reads CASSLSRRGEAFF. CDR3 in DNA: TGTGCCAGCAGTTTATCGCGAAGGGGTGAAGCTTTCTTT.